The 7 T cell receptor beta chains given below trace back to one sample, sequenced in a study of blood T cell repertoires in COVID-19. Clones were sequenced by immunoSEQ multiplex PCR, and TCRdb holds only the in-frame ones, with some missing. The sample has a few hundred thousand clones; approximately 87% are singletons. Sequencing was performed on PBMCs or T cells enriched from blood (not recorded which). The receptors originated from a woman between 45 and 65 years old who had recovered from COVID-19.

The genes are TRBV11-3 and TRBJ1-1, with a tentative D call TRBD1 (5 bases). V was pared by 5 bases and J by 4 bases, with 8 bases between. Germline lookup yields CDR1 SGHNT and CDR2 YENEEA. The CDR3 is made up of 12 amino acids. As DNA, the CDR3 is TGTGCCAGCAGCATGGGGCGCACTGAAGCTTTCTTT. Residues: CASSMGRTEAFF.

The chain carries TRBV5-1 and TRBJ1-4; TRBD1 matches at 9 bases. V shed 4 bases, J shed 8 bases, and the junction held 6 bases outside the gene matches. Germline assignment: CDR1 SGHRS and CDR2 YFSETQ. There are 14 residues in the CDR3. The CDR3 protein is CASSPGTGHEKLFF. The CDR3 bases are TGCGCCAGCAGCCCCGGGACAGGGCACGAAAAACTGTTTTTT.

The chain uses TRBV7-2 and TRBJ1-2; D is ambiguous. Germline values: CDR1 SGHTA, CDR2 FQGNSA. The CDR3 runs to 12 residues. Trimming removed 5 bases at V and 8 bases at J, with 12 bases between. The CDR3 region is CASSTRVSGYTF. In nucleotides, the CDR3 is TGTGCCAGCAGCACGAGGGTTTCCGGCTACACCTTC.

This chain uses TRBV5-4 with TRBJ2-1; D perhaps matches TRBD1 (7 bases). Germline lookup yields CDR1 SGHNT and CDR2 YYREEE (reference sequence). Trimming took off 5 bases at V and 5 bases at J, with 17 bases between the two ends. CDR3 length equals 15 residues. The CDR3: CASSRGTERHNEQFF. In DNA, the CDR3 is TGTGCCAGCAGTCGGGGGACAGAAAGACACAATGAGCAGTTCTTC.

There are a few counts of this clone. The chain carries TRBV19 and TRBJ1-5; 7 nucleotides match TRBD1. V gave up 5 bases and J gave up 2 bases; unmatched junction bases: 3. Germline values: CDR1 LNHDA, CDR2 SQIVND (reference sequence). This CDR3 is 14 amino acids long. CDR3 in amino acids: CASSVTGGNQPQHF. For the CDR3, the DNA is TGTGCCAGTAGTGTTACAGGGGGCAATCAGCCCCAGCATTTT.

CDR3 nucleotide sequence: TGCGCCAGCAGCCAACTTGTAGCGGAGAGCTCCTACGAGCAGTACTTC. Protein: CASSQLVAESSYEQYF. The chain has TRBV4-1 and TRBJ2-7, with D perhaps matching TRBD2 (6 bases). Deletions cut 2 bases from V and 0 bases from J, with 14 bases between. Germline CDR1 MGHRA, CDR2 YSYEKL. This CDR3 has 16 residues.

Of note for this clone: The junction and the germline gene differ at one end; a read error may be behind it. The gene calls are TRBV28 and TRBJ2-7, with 16 bases that match TRBD2. The germline V gene has CDR1 MDHEN and CDR2 SYDVKM. This CDR3 region has 14 residues. The chain's CDR3 is CASSPGTSGGARNF. CDR3 coding DNA: TGTGCCAGCAGTCCGGGGACTAGCGGGGGGGCACGGAACTTC.